Below, 27 T cell receptor beta chains from the same sample are listed, as sequenced in a study of blood T cell repertoires in COVID-19. Generated by immunoSEQ multiplex PCR, the TCRdb table keeps only in-frame clones and is missing some. Here the sample spans some 500,000 clones, approximately 88% being singletons. Sequencing used peripheral blood. The receptors were sampled from a woman aged 50 to 60 with COVID-19, enrolled during active disease.

The DNA for the CDR3 is TGCGCCAGCAGCTTGATACTAGCGGGAGCCTACAATGAGCAGTTCTTC. Its translation: CASSLILAGAYNEQFF. The gene calls are TRBV5-1 and TRBJ2-1; 11 nucleotides agree with TRBD2. V gave up 1 base and J gave up 2 bases; unmatched junction bases: 2. In germline, CDR1 is SGHRS, CDR2 YFSETQ. The CDR3 loop spans 16 amino acids.

The gene calls are TRBV18 and TRBJ2-7, with D maybe TRBD1 (6 bases). The CDR3 sequence is 14 residues long. Germline V CDR1 and CDR2: KGHSH, LQKENI. Trimming took off 2 bases at V and 0 bases at J, with 8 bases between the two ends. CDR3 in amino acids: CASSPGQYSYEQYF. CDR3 DNA sequence: TGTGCCAGCTCACCAGGACAGTACTCCTACGAGCAGTACTTC.

The chain uses TRBV3-1 (or the pseudogene TRBV3-2) and TRBJ1-2; TRBD1 agrees at 7 bases. The V and J ends lost 0 bases and 4 bases, in that order; junction bases with no gene match: 5. Germline CDR1 and CDR2: LGHDT and YNNKEL (reference sequence). This CDR3 comprises 15 residues. The CDR3 region is CASSQEDRSLYGYTF. The CDR3, as DNA: TGTGCCAGCAGCCAAGAGGACAGGAGTCTCTATGGCTACACCTTC.

The chain is built from TRBV6-5 and TRBJ2-7; D may be TRBD2 (5 bases). Per the germline V gene, CDR1 is MNHEY and CDR2 is SVGAGI. V was cut by 8 bases and J by 5 bases, with 10 bases left in between. The CDR3 spans 11 residues. For the CDR3, the DNA is TGTGCCAGCCGGGGTCAGAACGAGCAGTACTTC. This codes for CASRGQNEQYF.

In its sample, this clone was seen a few times. CDR3 residues: CASSIDRTYEQYF. The DNA for the CDR3 is TGTGCCAGCAGTATAGACAGGACCTACGAGCAGTACTTC. The chain recombines TRBV27 with TRBJ2-7; D may be TRBD1 (6 bases). Trimming removed 5 bases at V and 2 bases at J, with 10 bases between. Germline CDR1 is MNHEY and CDR2 is SMNVEV (reference sequence). CDR3 length equals 13 residues.

V and J are TRBV5-6 and TRBJ1-2; D uncertain. Germline V lookup: CDR1 SGHDT, CDR2 YYEEEE. Trimming took 9 bases from V and 7 from J, leaving 16 bases between them. This CDR3 has 12 residues. The CDR3 reads CATRGQARGYTF. The CDR3 DNA follows: TGTGCCACGCGAGGGCAGGCCCGTGGCTACACCTTC.

The chain employs TRBV29-1 and TRBJ2-1; 7 bases line up with TRBD1. V trimming: 2 bases; J trimming: 2 bases; junction bases outside the gene matches: 0. Germline loops: CDR1 SQVTM, CDR2 ANQGSEA. CDR3 size: 13 residues. CDR3: CSVEQGAYNEQFF. CDR3 DNA sequence: TGCAGCGTTGAACAGGGGGCCTACAATGAGCAGTTCTTC.

The chain uses TRBV29-1 and TRBJ2-3; D unresolved. The V and J ends lost 4 bases and 4 bases respectively, with 15 bases between them. The CDR3 totals 14 residues. Per the germline V gene, CDR1 is SQVTM and CDR2 is ANQGSEA. The CDR3 DNA sequence: TGCAGCGTTGTCATGGGCAGTTCGGCAGATACGCAGTATTTT. The encoded protein is CSVVMGSSADTQYF.

V gene TRBV2 combines with J gene TRBJ1-6, with D unclear. The V end lost 4 bases, the J end lost 7 bases, and 8 bases lay between the germline ends. CDR3 size: 13 residues. CDR1 SNHLY and CDR2 FYNNEI come from the germline V gene. For the CDR3, the DNA is TGTGCCAGCAGTGGAAATGCGAATTCACCCCTCCACTTT. It yields the protein CASSGNANSPLHF.

The chain joins TRBV19 to TRBJ1-1, with D maybe TRBD1 (5 bases). This CDR3 contains 15 residues. The germline V and J ends were trimmed by 6 bases and 2 bases, with 16 bases remaining between them. Germline V gene data show CDR1 as LNHDA and CDR2 as SQIVND (reference sequence). CDR3 sequence: CASRPGTDLNTEAFF. CDR3 DNA: TGTGCCAGTAGACCCGGGACTGACCTTAACACTGAAGCTTTCTTT.

Of note for this clone: This sample also contains other DNA sequences that code for the same CDR3. This rearrangement joins TRBV6-5 to TRBJ2-7; 8 nucleotides match TRBD1. Germline V gene data show CDR1 as MNHEY and CDR2 as SVGAGI. The CDR3 length is 12 residues. The V and J ends lost 6 bases and 4 bases, in that order; junction bases with no gene match: 2. The CDR3 DNA is TGTGCCAGCAGCCGGACAGGGTACGAGCAGTACTTC. It encodes CASSRTGYEQYF.

The CDR3 region is CASSIEPGGYEQYF. CDR3 in DNA: TGTGCCAGTAGTATAGAACCTGGGGGGTACGAGCAGTACTTC. The V gene is TRBV19, the J gene TRBJ2-7; TRBD2 is a possible D gene (6 bases). This CDR3 comprises 14 residues. Germline V gene sequence: CDR1 LNHDA, CDR2 SQIVND (reference sequence). Trimming took 0 bases from V and 4 from J, leaving 10 bases between them.

The chain's CDR3 is CASSRLGGEDNSPLHF. DNA for the CDR3: TGCGCCAGCAGCCGGCTGGGAGGAGAAGATAATTCACCCCTCCACTTT. The chain joins TRBV5-1 to TRBJ1-6; D is uncertain. CDR3 length: 16 amino acids. V dropped 4 bases and J dropped 5 bases, with 16 bases sitting between them. Germline V gene sequence: CDR1 SGHRS, CDR2 YFSETQ.

The chain recombines TRBV6-1 with TRBJ2-7; D is perhaps TRBD2 (6 bases). CDR1 MNHNS and CDR2 SASEGT come from the germline V gene. V lost 2 bases, J lost 9 bases, and 14 bases lay in between. The CDR3 has 13 residues. CDR3 coding DNA: TGTGCCAGCAGTGAATTAGCAGGGAGGACGCAGTACTTC. It is translated as CASSELAGRTQYF.

This chain connects TRBV5-1 to TRBJ1-2; 10 bases are a match to TRBD1. This CDR3 region has 13 residues. Germline lookup yields CDR1 SGHRS and CDR2 YFSETQ. V gave up 4 bases and J gave up 6 bases; unmatched junction bases: 3. CDR3 residues: CASSHGQGDGYTF. The CDR3 DNA sequence: TGCGCCAGCAGCCACGGACAGGGGGATGGCTACACCTTC. Supplemented by reference TRBV5-1 and TRBJ1-2, the full variable domain reads KAGVTQTPRYLIKTRGQQVTLSCSPISGHRSVSWYQQTPGQGLQFLFEYFSETQRNKGNFPGRFSGRQFSNSRSEMNVSTLELGDSALYLCASSHGQGDGYTFGSGTRLTVV.

The chain links TRBV11-2 to TRBJ1-4, with TRBD1 identical over 8 bases. From germline, CDR1 is SGHAT and CDR2 FQNNGV. The CDR3 is made up of 15 amino acids. After removal of 4 bases from V and 8 bases from J, the junction contained 9 bases not matched to a gene. The CDR3 region has the DNA TGTGCCAGCAGCTCGCCACAGGGGGGAGAGGAAAAACTGTTTTTT. This translates into CASSSPQGGEEKLFF.

V gene TRBV2 combines with J gene TRBJ1-1; D perhaps matches TRBD1 (5 bases). The V end lost 0 bases, the J end lost 13 bases, and 15 bases lay between the germline ends. The CDR3 is 13 amino acids. Germline V lookup: CDR1 SNHLY, CDR2 FYNNEI. The CDR3 DNA follows: TGTGCCAGCAGTGAAGCGCTTCGGCAGGGTAATTTCTTT. Its protein is CASSEALRQGNFF. The entire variable domain, with the rest obtained from reference TRBV2 and TRBJ1-1, is as follows: EPEVTQTPSHQVTQMGQEVILRCVPISNHLYFYWYRQILGQKVEFLVSFYNNEISEKSEIFDDQFSVERPDGSNFTLKIRSTKLEDSAMYFCASSEALRQGNFFGQGTRLTVV.

The V gene is TRBV27, the J gene TRBJ2-3, with 11 bases identical to TRBD2. Unmatched junction bases numbered 9, after V lost 5 bases and J lost 2 bases. Germline V gene lookup returns CDR1 MNHEY and CDR2 SMNVEV (reference sequence). The CDR3 contains 17 residues. The CDR3 DNA is TGTGCCAGCAGTCGATTCGGGACTAGCGGATACACAGATACGCAGTATTTT. Its protein product is CASSRFGTSGYTDTQYF.

This clone was seen just once. The DNA of the CDR3 is TGTGCCAGCAGTTATCGCGGGGGGACCTACTCGCAGTACTTC. This gives the protein CASSYRGGTYSQYF. The chain links TRBV6-5 to TRBJ2-7; 8 bases fit TRBD2. This CDR3 has 14 residues. Per germline, CDR1 MNHEY and CDR2 SVGAGI. Trimming took 3 bases from V and 9 from J; bases not matched to a gene: 10.

Written as DNA, the CDR3 is TGTGCCAGCAGCCGCCCAGCGGGGGACACAGATACGCAGTATTTT. Amino acids: CASSRPAGDTDTQYF. The J gene is TRBJ2-3, the V gene TRBV11-2; 8 bases map to TRBD2. The V gene end was trimmed by 5 bases and the J gene end by 2 bases; junction bases not matched to a gene: 6. This CDR3 region has 15 residues. Germline V CDR1 and CDR2: SGHAT, FQNNGV.

The V gene is TRBV6-5, the J gene TRBJ1-6, with 9 bases identical to TRBD1. Germline assignment: CDR1 MNHEY and CDR2 SVGAGI. The CDR3 consists of 13 residues. Here the CDR3 reads CASGRDRDSPLHF. The CDR3 nucleotides read TGTGCTAGCGGTCGGGACAGGGACTCACCCCTCCACTTT.

V is TRBV30 and J is TRBJ2-2; 13 positions agree with TRBD2. The V gene end was trimmed by 5 bases and the J gene end by 5 bases; junction bases not matched to a gene: 8. Germline-derived CDR1 and CDR2 are GTSNPN and SVGIG (reference sequence). The CDR3 sequence is 16 residues long. The CDR3 nucleotides are TGTGCCTGGGGAGGACTAGCGGGGGCCAGGACCGGGGAGCTGTTTTTT. Amino acid sequence: CAWGGLAGARTGELFF. The entire variable domain, with the rest obtained from reference TRBV30 and TRBJ2-2, is as follows: SQTIHQWPATLVQPVGSPLSLECTVEGTSNPNLYWYRQAAGRGLQLLFYSVGIGQISSEVPQNLSASRPQDRQFILSSKKLLLSDSGFYLCAWGGLAGARTGELFFGEGSRLTVL.

The V and J genes are TRBV11-2 and TRBJ1-3; D may be TRBD1 (5 bases). This CDR3 region has 15 residues. Trimming left V 4 bases short and J 8 bases short, with 18 bases between. Germline V lookup: CDR1 SGHAT, CDR2 FQNNGV. For the CDR3, the DNA is TGTGCCAGCAGCTCCCGGGGGGGGGTTCAGGACACCATATATTTT. Translated: CASSSRGGVQDTIYF.

The chain has TRBV3-1 (or the pseudogene TRBV3-2) and TRBJ1-1; D not resolved. V shed 1 base and J shed 4 bases, with 10 bases lying between them. From germline, CDR1 is LGHDT and CDR2 YNNKEL (reference sequence). The CDR3 extends over 14 amino acids. The CDR3 loop reads CASSQGRTITEAFF. The CDR3, as DNA: TGTGCCAGCAGCCAAGGTCGGACTATCACTGAAGCTTTCTTT.

The genes are TRBV19 and TRBJ2-2, with no clear D. Germline V gene sequence: CDR1 LNHDA, CDR2 SQIVND (reference sequence). The CDR3 has 14 residues. V was cut by 4 bases and J by 4 bases, with 10 bases left in between. In nucleotides, the CDR3 is TGTGCCAGTAGTACTACAGAATTCACCGGGGAGCTGTTTTTT. It encodes CASSTTEFTGELFF.

Concerning this clone: Other DNA sequences of this sample code for an identical CDR3. The V call is TRBV24-1, the J call TRBJ2-5; 7 bases are a match to TRBD1. Per germline, CDR1 KGHDR and CDR2 SFDVKD. The CDR3 runs 12 residues. V lost 10 bases to trimming and J lost 4 bases; unmatched junction nucleotides: 5. The CDR3 DNA sequence: TGTGCCACTTCACAGGGGCGAGAGACCCAGTACTTC. This gives the protein CATSQGRETQYF.

V gene TRBV28 combines with J gene TRBJ1-2; D gene uncertain. This CDR3 is 14 amino acids long. V was cut by 7 bases and J by 4 bases, with 16 bases left in between. CDR1 is MDHEN, CDR2 SYDVKM, per germline. As DNA, the CDR3 is TGTGCCAGCACCAATCGAGCAGACATCTATGGCTACACCTTC. Translating it yields CASTNRADIYGYTF.